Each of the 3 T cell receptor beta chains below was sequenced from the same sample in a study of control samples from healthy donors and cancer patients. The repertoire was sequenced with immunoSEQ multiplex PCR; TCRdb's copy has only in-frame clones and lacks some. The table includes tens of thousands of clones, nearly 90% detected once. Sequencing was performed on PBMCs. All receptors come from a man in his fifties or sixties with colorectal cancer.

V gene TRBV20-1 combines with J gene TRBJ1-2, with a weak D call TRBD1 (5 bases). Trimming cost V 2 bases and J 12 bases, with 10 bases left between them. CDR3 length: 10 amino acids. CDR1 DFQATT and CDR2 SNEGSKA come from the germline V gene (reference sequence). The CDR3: CSARRRVDTF. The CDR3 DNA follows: TGCAGTGCTAGACGCAGGGTGGACACCTTC.

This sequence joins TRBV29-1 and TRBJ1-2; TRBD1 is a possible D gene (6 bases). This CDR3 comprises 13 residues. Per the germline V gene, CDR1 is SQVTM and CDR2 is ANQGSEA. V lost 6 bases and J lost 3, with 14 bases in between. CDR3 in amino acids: CSVGGGGDYGYTF. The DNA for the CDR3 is TGCAGCGTGGGGGGCGGCGGGGACTATGGCTACACCTTC.

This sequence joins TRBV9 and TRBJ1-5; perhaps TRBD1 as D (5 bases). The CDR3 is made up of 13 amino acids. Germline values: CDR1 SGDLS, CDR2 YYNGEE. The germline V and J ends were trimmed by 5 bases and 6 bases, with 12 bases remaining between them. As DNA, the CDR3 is TGTGCCAGCAGTCCCAGGGAGGGTCAGCCCCAGCATTTT. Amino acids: CASSPREGQPQHF.